This T cell receptor (beta chain) was found in a study of shared clonotypes between healthy human individuals. Findings and caveats of the study: Generally, estimated richness proved larger in naive subsets than it did in memory subsets.

Germline-derived CDR1 and CDR2 are SGHTA and FQGNSA. V shed 5 bases, J shed 6 bases, and the junction held 3 bases outside the gene matches. This CDR3 region has 13 residues. Sequencing used immunoSEQ multiplex PCR; TCRdb keeps in-frame clones, though not all of them. The sample holds under 600,000 clones, about 96% seen once. Points on this clone: Its cognate antigen is unknown.

The origin of this receptor is a woman in her thirties in good health. The sample comprised naive CD4+ T cells sorted from blood. Subset described: CD45RA+ positively selected. J is TRBJ1-4 and V is TRBV7-2, with TRBD1 matching 7 bases. The CDR3 loop reads CASSKDRDEKLFF. The CDR3 region has the DNA TGTGCCAGCAGCAAAGACAGGGATGAAAAACTGTTTTTT.